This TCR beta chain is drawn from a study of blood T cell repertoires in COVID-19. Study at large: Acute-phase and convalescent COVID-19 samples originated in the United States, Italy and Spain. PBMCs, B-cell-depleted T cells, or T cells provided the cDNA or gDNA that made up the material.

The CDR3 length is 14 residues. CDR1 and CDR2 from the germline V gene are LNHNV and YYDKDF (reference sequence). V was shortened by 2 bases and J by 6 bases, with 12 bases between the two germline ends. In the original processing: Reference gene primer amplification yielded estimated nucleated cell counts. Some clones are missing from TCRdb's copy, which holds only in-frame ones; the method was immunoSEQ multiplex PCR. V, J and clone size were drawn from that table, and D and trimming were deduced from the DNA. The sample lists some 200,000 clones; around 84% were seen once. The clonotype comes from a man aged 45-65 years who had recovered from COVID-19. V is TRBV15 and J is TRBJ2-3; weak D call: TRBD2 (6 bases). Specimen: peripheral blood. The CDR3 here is CATSRRDWTDTQYF. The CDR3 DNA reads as TGTGCCACCAGCAGAAGGGACTGGACGGATACGCAGTATTTT. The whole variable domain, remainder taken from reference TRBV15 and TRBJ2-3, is DAMVIQNPRYQVTQFGKPVTLSCSQTLNHNVMYWYQQKSSQAPKLLFHYYDKDFNNEADTPDNFQSRRPNTSFCFLDIRSPGLGDTAMYLCATSRRDWTDTQYFGPGTRLTVL.